The 10 T cell receptor beta chains below all came from one sample that was sequenced in a study of T cells in Graves' hyperthyroidism and ophthalmopathy. What was amplified from RNA transcripts were TCR beta CDR3 regions. First-round RT-PCR targeting the TCR CDR3 was performed with the HTBI primer set. Via MiXCR, TCRdb re-called the multiplex PCR reads, giving one row per CDR3 protein. The sample shows around 660,000 distinct CDR3 sequences, 45% of them seen only once. Sequenced material: peripheral blood or thyroid tissue (not recorded which). The source of these receptors is an adult man with Graves' disease, either hyperthyroidism or ophthalmopathy (not recorded which).

This clonotype was found a few times. CDR3 nucleotide sequence: TGTGCCAGCAGCCCATCGACAGGGACCTTGGCCTTCTACGAGCAGTACTTC. It codes for CASSPSTGTLAFYEQYF. This chain connects TRBV7-9 to TRBJ2-7; 7 nucleotides align to TRBD1. J was trimmed by 3 bases and V by 5 bases; bases with no gene match: 16. Germline V gene sequence: CDR1 SEHNR, CDR2 FQNEAQ (reference sequence). CDR3 size: 17 residues.

This clonotype has more than one count but fewer than ten. The chain uses TRBV7-9 and TRBJ1-2; 9 nucleotides align to TRBD1. The CDR3 runs to 13 residues. V lost 8 bases and J lost 8; bases outside the gene matches: 9. CDR1 and CDR2 (germline): SEHNR, FQNEAQ (reference sequence). The CDR3 nucleotides read TGTGCCAGCTCACCACCGGGACAGGGCGGCTACACCTTC. Its protein product is CASSPPGQGGYTF.

This chain uses TRBV12-3 or TRBV12-4 with TRBJ1-2, with no clear D. The V and J ends lost 7 bases and 3 bases respectively, with 9 bases between them. The CDR3 contains 12 residues. CDR3 coding DNA: TGTGCCAGCACCGAGGAAGACTATGGCTACACCTTC. The encoded protein is CASTEEDYGYTF.

The chain links TRBV20-1 to TRBJ2-1; 7 nucleotides line up with TRBD1. Germline V gene data show CDR1 as DFQATT and CDR2 as SNEGSKA (reference sequence). V was clipped by 5 bases and J by 4 bases; unmatched bases: 5. The CDR3 is 13 amino acids. In nucleotides, the CDR3 is TGCAGTGCTTGGACAGGAACGTACAATGAGCAGTTCTTC. Its translation: CSAWTGTYNEQFF.

The V and J genes are TRBV4-1 and TRBJ1-1, with D perhaps TRBD1 (5 bases). V gave up 4 bases and J gave up 1 base, with 10 bases separating them. Germline V gives CDR1 MGHRA, CDR2 YSYEKL. This CDR3 spans 14 amino acids. The chain's CDR3 is CASSRDLGNTEAFF. CDR3 sequence (DNA): TGCGCCAGCAGCCGGGACTTAGGGAACACTGAAGCTTTCTTT.

The table lists this clonotype with a few counts. V usage is TRBV7-9 and J usage is TRBJ2-7, with 8 positions matching TRBD2. The CDR3 is 14 amino acids. Trimming took 3 bases from V and 4 from J; bases not matched to a gene: 5. Germline values: CDR1 SEHNR, CDR2 FQNEAQ (reference sequence). CDR3 loop: CASSFERGRYEQYF. CDR3 in DNA: TGTGCCAGCAGCTTCGAGCGGGGGCGGTACGAGCAGTACTTC.

Comment on this clonotype: An end of the junction does not agree with germline; a read error may underlie this. The chain combines TRBV7-8 with TRBJ1-2; D remains ambiguous. This CDR3 has 9 residues. CDR1 and CDR2 from the germline V gene are SGHVS and FQNEAQ. CDR3 sequence (DNA): TGTGCCAGCAGCCCCGGCGCCGCCTTC. Encoded protein: CASSPGAAF.

This clonotype was observed many times. The chain has TRBV29-1 and TRBJ2-5, with D hard to call. The length of the CDR3 is 14 residues. Per germline, CDR1 SQVTM and CDR2 ANQGSEA. Trimming removed 2 bases at V and 2 bases at J, with 12 bases between. The DNA for the CDR3 is TGCAGCGTTGAATTGTCGACGGCACAAGAGACCCAGTACTTC. It is translated as CSVELSTAQETQYF. The full variable domain, its missing parts supplied by reference TRBV29-1 and TRBJ2-5, is SAVISQKPSRDICQRGTSLTIQCQVDSQVTMMFWYRQQPGQSLTLIATANQGSEATYESGFVIDKFPISRPNLTFSTLTVSNMSPEDSSIYLCSVELSTAQETQYFGPGTRLLVL.

This clonotype was recorded many times. The chain links TRBV15 to TRBJ1-1; D might be TRBD1 (5 bases). Germline V gene sequence: CDR1 LNHNV, CDR2 YYDKDF (reference sequence). The CDR3 covers 15 residues. The V and J ends lost 4 bases and 3 bases respectively, with 15 bases between them. Here the CDR3 reads CATSTTGGYDTEAFF. For the CDR3, the DNA is TGTGCCACCAGCACGACCGGGGGGTATGACACTGAAGCTTTCTTT.

This clonotype was seen ten or more times. CDR3 nucleotide sequence: TGTGCCAGCAGCTTAGCTACTAGCGGGGGGGCCTACGAGCAGTACTTC. It is translated as CASSLATSGGAYEQYF. The V call is TRBV7-2, the J call TRBJ2-7, with 13 positions matching TRBD2. This CDR3 region has 16 residues. Unmatched junction bases numbered 1, after V lost 0 bases and J lost 2 bases. Germline V gene sequence: CDR1 SGHTA, CDR2 FQGNSA.